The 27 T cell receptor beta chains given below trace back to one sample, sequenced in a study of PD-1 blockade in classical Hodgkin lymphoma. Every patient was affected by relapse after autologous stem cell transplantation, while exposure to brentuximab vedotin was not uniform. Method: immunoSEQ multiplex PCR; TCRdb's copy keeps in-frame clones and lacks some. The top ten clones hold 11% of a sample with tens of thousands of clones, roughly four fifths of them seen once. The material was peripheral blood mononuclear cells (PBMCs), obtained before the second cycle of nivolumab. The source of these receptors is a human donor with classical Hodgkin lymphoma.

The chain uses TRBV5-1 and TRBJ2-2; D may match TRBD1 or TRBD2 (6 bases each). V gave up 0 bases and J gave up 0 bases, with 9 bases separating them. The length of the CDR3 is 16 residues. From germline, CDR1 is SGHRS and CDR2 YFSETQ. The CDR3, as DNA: TGCGCCAGCAGCTTGGCGGGGGCCCCGAACACCGGGGAGCTGTTTTTT. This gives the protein CASSLAGAPNTGELFF.

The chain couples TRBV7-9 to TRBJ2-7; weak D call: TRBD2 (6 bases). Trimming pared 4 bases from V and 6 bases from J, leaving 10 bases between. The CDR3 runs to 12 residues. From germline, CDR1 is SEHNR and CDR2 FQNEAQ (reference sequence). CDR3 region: CASSSMGGEQYF. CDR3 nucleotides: TGTGCCAGCAGCTCAATGGGGGGCGAGCAGTACTTC.

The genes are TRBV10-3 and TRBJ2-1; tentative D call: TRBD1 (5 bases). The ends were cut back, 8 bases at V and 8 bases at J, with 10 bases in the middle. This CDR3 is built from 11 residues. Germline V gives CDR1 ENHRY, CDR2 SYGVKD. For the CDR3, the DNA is TGTGCCATCGGGGCCTGGGATGAGCAGTTCTTC. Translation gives CAIGAWDEQFF.

In DNA, the CDR3 is TGTGCCAGCACCACTGGGGGTAACACAGATACGCAGTATTTT. Protein: CASTTGGNTDTQYF. This chain connects TRBV7-8 to TRBJ2-3, with D perhaps being TRBD1 or TRBD2 (5 bases each). The germline V gene has CDR1 SGHVS and CDR2 FQNEAQ. The CDR3 is 14 residues long. V lost 7 bases and J 2 bases, leaving 13 bases between the germline ends.

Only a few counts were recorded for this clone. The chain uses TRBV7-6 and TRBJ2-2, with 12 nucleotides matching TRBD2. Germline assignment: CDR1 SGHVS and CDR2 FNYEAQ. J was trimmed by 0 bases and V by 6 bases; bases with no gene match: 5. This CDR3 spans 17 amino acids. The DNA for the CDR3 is TGTGCCAGCAGGACGACTAGCGGGGGCCCGAACACCGGGGAGCTGTTTTTT. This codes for CASRTTSGGPNTGELFF.

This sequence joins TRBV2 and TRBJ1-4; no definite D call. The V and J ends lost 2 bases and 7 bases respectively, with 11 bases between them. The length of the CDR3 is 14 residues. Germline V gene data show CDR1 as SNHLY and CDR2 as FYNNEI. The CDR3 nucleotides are TGTGCCAGCAGTGAACAGCGGCGCGGTGAAAAACTGTTTTTT. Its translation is CASSEQRRGEKLFF.

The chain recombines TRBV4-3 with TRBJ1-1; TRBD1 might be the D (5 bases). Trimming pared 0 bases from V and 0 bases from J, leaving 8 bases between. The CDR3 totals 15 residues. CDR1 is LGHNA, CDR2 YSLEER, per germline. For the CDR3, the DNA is TGCGCCAGCAGCCAAGAGAGGGGCGTGAACACTGAAGCTTTCTTT. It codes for CASSQERGVNTEAFF.

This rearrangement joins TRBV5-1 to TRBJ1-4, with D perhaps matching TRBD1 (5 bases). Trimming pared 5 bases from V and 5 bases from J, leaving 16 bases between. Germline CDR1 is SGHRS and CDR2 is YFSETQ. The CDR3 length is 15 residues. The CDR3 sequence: CASRLQGTENEKLFF. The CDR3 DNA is TGCGCCAGCAGATTGCAAGGGACCGAAAATGAAAAACTGTTTTTT.

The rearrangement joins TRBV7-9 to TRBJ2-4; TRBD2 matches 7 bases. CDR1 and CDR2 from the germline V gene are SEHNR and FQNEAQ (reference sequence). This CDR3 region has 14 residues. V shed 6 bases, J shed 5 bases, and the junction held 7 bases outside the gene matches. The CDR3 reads CASRGTTSENIQYF. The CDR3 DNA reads TGTGCCAGCAGGGGGACTACTTCAGAAAACATTCAGTACTTC.

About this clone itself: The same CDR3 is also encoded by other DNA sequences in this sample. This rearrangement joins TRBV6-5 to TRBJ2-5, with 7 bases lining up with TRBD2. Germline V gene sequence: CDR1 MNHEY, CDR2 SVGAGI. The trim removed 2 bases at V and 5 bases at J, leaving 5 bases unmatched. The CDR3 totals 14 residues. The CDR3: CASSYGRGGETQYF. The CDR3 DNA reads TGTGCCAGCAGTTACGGGAGGGGCGGGGAGACCCAGTACTTC.

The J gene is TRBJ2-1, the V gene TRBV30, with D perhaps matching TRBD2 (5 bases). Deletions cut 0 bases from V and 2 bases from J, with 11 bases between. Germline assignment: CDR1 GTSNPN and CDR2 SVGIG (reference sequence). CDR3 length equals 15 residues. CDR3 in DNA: TGTGCCTGGAGTGTGAGAGGGTTCCCCTACAATGAGCAGTTCTTC. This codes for CAWSVRGFPYNEQFF.

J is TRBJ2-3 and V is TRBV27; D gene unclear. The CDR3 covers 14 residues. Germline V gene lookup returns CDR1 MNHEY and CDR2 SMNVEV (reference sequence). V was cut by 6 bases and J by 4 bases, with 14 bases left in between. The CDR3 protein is CASSRAIWSDTQYF. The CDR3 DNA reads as TGTGCCAGCAGCCGGGCGATTTGGTCAGATACGCAGTATTTT.

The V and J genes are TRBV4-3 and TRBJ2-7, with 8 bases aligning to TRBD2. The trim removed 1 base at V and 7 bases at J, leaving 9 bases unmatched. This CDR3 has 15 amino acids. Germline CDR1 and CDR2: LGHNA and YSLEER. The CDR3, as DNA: TGCGCCAGCAGCCAAGGGACTAGCATTTCTCCGGAGCAGTACTTC. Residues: CASSQGTSISPEQYF.

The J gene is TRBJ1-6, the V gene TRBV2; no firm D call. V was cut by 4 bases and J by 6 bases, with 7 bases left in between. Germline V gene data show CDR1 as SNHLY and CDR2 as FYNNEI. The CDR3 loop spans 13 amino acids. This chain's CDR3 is CASSVQINSPLHF. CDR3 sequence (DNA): TGTGCCAGCAGTGTCCAGATTAATTCACCCCTCCACTTT.

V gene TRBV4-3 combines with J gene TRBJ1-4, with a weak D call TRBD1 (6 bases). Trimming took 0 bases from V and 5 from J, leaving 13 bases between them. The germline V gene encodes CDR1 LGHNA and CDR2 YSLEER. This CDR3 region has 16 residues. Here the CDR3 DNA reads TGCGCCAGCAGCCAAGATCGCATAGGGGGAAATGAAAAACTGTTTTTT. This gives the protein CASSQDRIGGNEKLFF.

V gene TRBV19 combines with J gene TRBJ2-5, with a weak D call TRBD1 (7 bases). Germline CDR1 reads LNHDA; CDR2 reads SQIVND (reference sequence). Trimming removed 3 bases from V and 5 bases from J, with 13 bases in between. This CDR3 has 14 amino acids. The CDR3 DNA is TGTGCCAGTAGTATCTTCGCAGGGGGGGAGACCCAGTACTTC. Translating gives CASSIFAGGETQYF.

The CDR3 nucleotides read TGCGCCAGCAGCCAGATATACGATGGCAGGGCGGGCCCTGAAGCTTTCTTT. Encoded protein: CASSQIYDGRAGPEAFF. The gene calls are TRBV5-1 and TRBJ1-1; D perhaps matches TRBD1 (5 bases). The CDR3 has 17 amino acids. Per the germline V gene, CDR1 is SGHRS and CDR2 is YFSETQ. Trimming removed 4 bases from V and 6 bases from J, with 25 bases in between.

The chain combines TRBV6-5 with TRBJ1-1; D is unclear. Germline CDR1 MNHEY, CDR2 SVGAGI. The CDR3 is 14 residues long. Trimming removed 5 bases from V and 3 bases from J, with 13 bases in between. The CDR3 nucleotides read TGTGCCAGCAGTGGCCGGGTAAGGGACACTGAAGCTTTCTTT. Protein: CASSGRVRDTEAFF.

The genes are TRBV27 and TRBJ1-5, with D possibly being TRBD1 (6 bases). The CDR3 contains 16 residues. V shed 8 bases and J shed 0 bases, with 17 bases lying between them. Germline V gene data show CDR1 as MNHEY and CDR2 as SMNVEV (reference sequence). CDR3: CASLNQGQFSNQPQHF. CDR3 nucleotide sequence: TGTGCCAGCTTAAATCAGGGGCAGTTTAGCAATCAGCCCCAGCATTTT.

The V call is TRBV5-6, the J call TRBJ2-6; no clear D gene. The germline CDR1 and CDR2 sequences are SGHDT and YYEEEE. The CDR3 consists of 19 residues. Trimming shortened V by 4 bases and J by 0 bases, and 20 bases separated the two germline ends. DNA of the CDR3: TGTGCCAGCAGCCTGAACCTTCAGGTCTTCGCCTCTGGGGCCAACGTCCTGACTTTC. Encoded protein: CASSLNLQVFASGANVLTF.

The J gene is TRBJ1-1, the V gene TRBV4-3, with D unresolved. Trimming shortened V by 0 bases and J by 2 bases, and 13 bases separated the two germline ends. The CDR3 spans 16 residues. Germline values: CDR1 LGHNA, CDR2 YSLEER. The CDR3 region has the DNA TGCGCCAGCAGCCAAGAACCGACTCCTGCCAACACTGAAGCTTTCTTT. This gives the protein CASSQEPTPANTEAFF.

CDR3 region: CASSLASPTGRRYLNTEAFF. Here the CDR3 DNA reads TGTGCCAGCAGCTTAGCTTCCCCCACAGGGAGGAGGTATTTGAACACTGAAGCTTTCTTT. The chain couples TRBV7-2 to TRBJ1-1; D may be TRBD1 (6 bases). The CDR3 extends over 20 amino acids. Germline V gene data show CDR1 as SGHTA and CDR2 as FQGNSA. Trimming removed 0 bases at V and 0 bases at J, with 23 bases between.

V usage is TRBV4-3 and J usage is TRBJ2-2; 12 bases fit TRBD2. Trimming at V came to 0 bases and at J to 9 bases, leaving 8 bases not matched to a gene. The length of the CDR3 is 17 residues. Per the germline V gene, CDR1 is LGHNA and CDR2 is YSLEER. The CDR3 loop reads CASSQDRLAGVHWELFF. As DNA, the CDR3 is TGCGCCAGCAGCCAAGATCGACTAGCGGGGGTCCATTGGGAGCTGTTTTTT.

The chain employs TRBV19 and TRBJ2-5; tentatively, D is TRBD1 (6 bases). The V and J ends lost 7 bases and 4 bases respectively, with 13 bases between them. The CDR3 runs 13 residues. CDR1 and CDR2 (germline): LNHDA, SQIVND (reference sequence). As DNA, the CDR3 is TGTGCCAGTAAGAACAGGGCCCGAGAGACCCAGTACTTC. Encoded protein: CASKNRARETQYF.

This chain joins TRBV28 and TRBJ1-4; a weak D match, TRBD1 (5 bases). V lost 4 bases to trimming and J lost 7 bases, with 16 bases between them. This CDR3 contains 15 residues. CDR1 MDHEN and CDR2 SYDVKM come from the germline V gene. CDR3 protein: CASSSQGKTAEKLFF. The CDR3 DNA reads TGTGCCAGCAGTTCGCAGGGTAAGACGGCTGAAAAACTGTTTTTT.

Written as DNA, the CDR3 is TGTGCCAGCAGTATAGAGAACCCGCGTCAGCCCCAGCATTTT. The encoded protein is CASSIENPRQPQHF. The chain recombines TRBV28 with TRBJ1-5; the D is unclear. Trimming removed 5 bases at V and 6 bases at J, with 14 bases between. The CDR3 extends over 14 amino acids. CDR1 and CDR2 from the germline V gene are MDHEN and SYDVKM. Combining the CDR3 with reference TRBV28 and TRBJ1-5 gives the whole variable domain DVKVTQSSRYLVKRTGEKVFLECVQDMDHENMFWYRQDPGLGLRLIYFSYDVKMKEKGDIPEGYSVSREKKERFSLILESASTNQTSMYLCASSIENPRQPQHFGDGTRLSIL.

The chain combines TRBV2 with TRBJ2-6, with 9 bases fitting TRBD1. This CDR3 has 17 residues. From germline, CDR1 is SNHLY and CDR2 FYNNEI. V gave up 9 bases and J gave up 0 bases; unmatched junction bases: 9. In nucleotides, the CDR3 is TGTGCCAGTCAACGGGACAGGGTACACTCTGGGGCCAACGTCCTGACTTTC. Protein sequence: CASQRDRVHSGANVLTF.